The 12 T cell receptor beta chains below come from one sample, sequenced in a study of cytomegalovirus exposure and HLA in healthy donors. PCR involved 60 Vbeta and 13 Jbeta primers. Clones were sequenced by immunoSEQ multiplex PCR, and TCRdb holds only the in-frame ones, with some missing. In the table there are 150,000 or so clones, about 68% of which are singletons. The sequenced material came from PBMCs. The receptors derive from a man aged 30-40 years in good health and CMV-seronegative.

This chain uses TRBV7-2 with TRBJ1-2; D ambiguous. The CDR3 spans 14 residues. Germline V lookup: CDR1 SGHTA, CDR2 FQGNSA. The ends were cut back, 7 bases at V and 1 base at J, with 13 bases in the middle. The CDR3 DNA reads TGTGCCAGCACCCTAGTAGCCATTAACTATGGCTACACCTTC. Translation: CASTLVAINYGYTF.

The rearrangement uses TRBV5-1 and TRBJ2-1; TRBD2 aligns across 12 bases. Germline CDR1 SGHRS, CDR2 YFSETQ. The CDR3 has 15 residues. Losses at the gene ends were 4 bases for V and 7 bases for J; bases not matched to a gene: 6. The CDR3 nucleotides read TGCGCCAGCAGCCCTAGCGGGGGGGCGTTAAATGAGCAGTTCTTC. As protein: CASSPSGGALNEQFF.

The V call is TRBV27, the J call TRBJ2-1; D perhaps matches TRBD1 (5 bases). CDR1 is MNHEY and CDR2 is SMNVEV in the germline V gene (reference sequence). V gave up 2 bases and J gave up 4 bases, with 12 bases separating them. The CDR3 has 15 amino acids. For the CDR3, the DNA is TGTGCCAGCAGTTTAATCGGACAATATTACAATGAGCAGTTCTTC. Translated: CASSLIGQYYNEQFF.

The J gene is TRBJ1-1, the V gene TRBV29-1; D is perhaps TRBD1 (5 bases). CDR1 is SQVTM and CDR2 is ANQGSEA in the germline V gene. This CDR3 is 12 amino acids long. V lost 7 bases, J lost 0 bases, and 9 bases lay in between. The CDR3 nucleotides are TGCAGCGCGGGACTCATGAACACTGAAGCTTTCTTT. Protein sequence: CSAGLMNTEAFF.

This chain links TRBV28 with TRBJ1-1; 10 bases line up with TRBD1. The CDR3 is 14 amino acids. Trimming removed 6 bases from V and 4 bases from J; junction bases left unmatched: 5. Germline V CDR1 and CDR2: MDHEN, SYDVKM. The CDR3 sequence: CASRGQGSSTEAFF. The CDR3 DNA reads as TGTGCCAGCAGGGGACAGGGGTCGAGCACTGAAGCTTTCTTT.

This clone was observed a handful of times. Distinct nucleotide sequences in the sample also encode this CDR3. The chain joins TRBV29-1 to TRBJ1-1; perhaps TRBD1 as D (6 bases). Germline V gene sequence: CDR1 SQVTM, CDR2 ANQGSEA. Between the trimmed V and J ends, which lost 4 bases and 3 bases, there was a span of 9 bases. The CDR3 runs to 12 residues. The CDR3 region is CSVGTDHTEAFF. The CDR3 DNA follows: TGCAGCGTTGGGACAGATCACACTGAAGCTTTCTTT.

This clone occurred a few times. The chain employs TRBV10-2 and TRBJ2-1; maybe TRBD2 (5 bases). The germline CDR1 and CDR2 sequences are WSHSY and SAAADI. The CDR3 runs 15 residues. The V gene lost 4 bases and the J gene lost 9 bases, with 19 bases spanning the gap. The CDR3, as DNA: TGCGCCAGCAGTGTCCTAGCAGGTCCCCCCCTTGAGCAGTTCTTC. This encodes CASSVLAGPPLEQFF.

The chain carries TRBV19 and TRBJ1-1; D is perhaps TRBD1 (5 bases). The CDR3 extends over 12 amino acids. Germline values: CDR1 LNHDA, CDR2 SQIVND (reference sequence). V shed 4 bases and J shed 5 bases, with 8 bases lying between them. Here the CDR3 DNA reads TGTGCCAGTAGTAGCAGGGTTACTGAAGCTTTCTTT. Its translation is CASSSRVTEAFF.

The V call is TRBV6-1, the J call TRBJ2-4; TRBD2 aligns across 8 bases. With 0 bases clipped from V and 8 bases from J, the junction kept 12 bases outside the gene matches. The CDR3 extends over 17 amino acids. The germline V gene encodes CDR1 MNHNS and CDR2 SASEGT. The CDR3 region has the DNA TGTGCCAGCAGTGAAGCGCGATACGGGGGGGCTTTCGACATTCAGTACTTC. This translates into CASSEARYGGAFDIQYF.

V is TRBV19 and J is TRBJ2-7; TRBD1 is a possible D gene (6 bases). The CDR3 is 14 amino acids. The germline gives CDR1 LNHDA, CDR2 SQIVND (reference sequence). Trimming removed 0 bases from V and 2 bases from J, with 8 bases in between. CDR3 in amino acids: CASSIEGATYEQYF. CDR3 DNA: TGTGCCAGTAGTATAGAGGGGGCGACCTACGAGCAGTACTTC.

The V and J genes are TRBV5-1 and TRBJ2-2; D might be TRBD2 (6 bases). V was pared by 1 base and J by 4 bases, with 11 bases between. The V gene's germline CDR1 is SGHRS and CDR2 YFSETQ. The CDR3 sequence is 15 residues long. Here the CDR3 reads CASSLSGVGTGELFF. For the CDR3, the DNA is TGCGCCAGCAGCTTGTCGGGGGTTGGCACCGGGGAGCTGTTTTTT. The variable domain in full, with the rest retrieved from reference TRBV5-1 and TRBJ2-2, is KAGVTQTPRYLIKTRGQQVTLSCSPISGHRSVSWYQQTPGQGLQFLFEYFSETQRNKGNFPGRFSGRQFSNSRSEMNVSTLELGDSALYLCASSLSGVGTGELFFGEGSRLTVL.

The gene calls are TRBV5-8 and TRBJ2-7, with TRBD1 identical over 8 bases. The CDR3 runs 14 residues. V dropped 4 bases and J dropped 4; count of bases not matched to a gene: 7. The germline V gene encodes CDR1 SGHTS and CDR2 YDEGEE. The CDR3 reads CASSHDRGGYEQYF. Here the CDR3 DNA reads TGTGCCAGCAGCCACGACAGGGGCGGGTACGAGCAGTACTTC. Full variable domain (remainder filled in from reference TRBV5-8 and TRBJ2-7): EAGVTQSPTHLIKTRGQQATLRCSPISGHTSVYWYQQALGLGLQFLLWYDEGEERNRGNFPPRFSGRQFPNYSSELNVNALELEDSALYLCASSHDRGGYEQYFGPGTRLTVT.